The 14 T cell receptor beta chains below all came from one sample that was sequenced in a study of preoperative IRX-2 immunotherapy in early breast cancer. The assay was immunoSEQ multiplex PCR, and TCRdb's table has in-frame clones only and misses some. Altogether about 3,700 clones are present, around two thirds being singletons, with the ten largest covering more than 10%. The treatment: preoperative locoregional IRX-2 cytokine immunotherapy. Sequenced material: tumor tissue, taken after IRX-2 immunotherapy. The origin of the receptors is a human donor with breast cancer.

The rearrangement uses TRBV15 and TRBJ1-4, with D possibly TRBD1 on 5 matching bases. From germline, CDR1 is LNHNV and CDR2 YYDKDF (reference sequence). CDR3 length: 16 amino acids. The ends were cut back, 3 bases at V and 4 bases at J, with 15 bases in the middle. The CDR3 DNA sequence: TGTGCCACCAGCAGCCGCATGAGGGGATTTAATGAAAAACTGTTTTTT. This sequence encodes CATSSRMRGFNEKLFF.

This sequence joins TRBV7-1 and TRBJ1-5, with D possibly TRBD1 on 5 matching bases. Being an ORF, TRBV7-1 has a function that is uncertain. Trimming pared 4 bases from V and 7 bases from J, leaving 11 bases between. The CDR3 has 13 residues. The CDR3 protein is CASSLGAEQPQHF. The CDR3 coding sequence is TGTGCCAGCAGCTTAGGGGCAGAACAGCCCCAGCATTTT.

V is TRBV28 and J is TRBJ1-1, with D tentatively TRBD1 (6 bases). The CDR3 is 16 residues long. Trimming left V 6 bases short and J 0 bases short, with 17 bases between. Looked up from germline, CDR1 is MDHEN and CDR2 is SYDVKM. CDR3 region: CASSPDQGRMNTEAFF. In DNA, the CDR3 is TGTGCCAGCAGCCCCGATCAGGGGCGCATGAACACTGAAGCTTTCTTT.

The rearrangement joins TRBV11-3 to TRBJ2-1; a possible D gene is TRBD2 (6 bases). CDR3 length equals 14 residues. V was pared by 5 bases and J by 8 bases, with 16 bases between. The germline gives CDR1 SGHNT, CDR2 YENEEA. CDR3 coding DNA: TGTGCCAGCAGCCCCATGACTAGTACGGATGAGCAGTTCTTC. Residues: CASSPMTSTDEQFF.

This clone is labeled large. J is TRBJ2-6 and V is TRBV6-8, with D hard to call. The germline gives CDR1 MNHGY, CDR2 SAAAGT. CDR3 length: 17 residues. Trimming pared 2 bases from V and 0 bases from J, leaving 11 bases between. The CDR3 coding sequence is TGTGCCAGCAGTTACGGCAGCCTTGTCTCTGGGGCCAACGTCCTGACTTTC. Translating it yields CASSYGSLVSGANVLTF.

This chain connects TRBV6-8 to TRBJ2-1; 9 bases match TRBD2. V lost 0 bases to trimming and J lost 10 bases; unmatched junction nucleotides: 7. CDR3 length: 15 residues. The germline CDR1 and CDR2 sequences are MNHGY and SAAAGT. CDR3 amino acids: CASSYSLSGSNEQFF. In nucleotides, the CDR3 is TGTGCCAGCAGTTACTCGCTTAGCGGGAGTAACGAGCAGTTCTTC.

The gene calls are TRBV19 and TRBJ1-4; D is possibly TRBD1 (5 bases). This CDR3 has 14 amino acids. From germline, CDR1 is LNHDA and CDR2 SQIVND (reference sequence). V gave up 4 bases and J gave up 4 bases, with 10 bases separating them. The CDR3 sequence: CASSTGTDNEKLFF. CDR3 nucleotides: TGTGCCAGTAGTACCGGGACTGATAATGAAAAACTGTTTTTT.

The chain couples TRBV18 to TRBJ2-3; 13 nucleotides align to TRBD2. Trimming removed 6 bases from V and 5 bases from J; junction bases left unmatched: 5. CDR1 is KGHSH and CDR2 is LQKENI in the germline V gene. The CDR3 contains 15 residues. The CDR3 nucleotides read TGTGCCAGCTCTTCCGGGACTAGCGGGATAGATACGCAGTATTTT. This translates into CASSSGTSGIDTQYF.

The rearrangement joins TRBV23-1 to TRBJ1-1; the D gene is possibly TRBD1 (6 bases). TRBV23-1 is placed among ORFs of uncertain function. CDR3 length: 13 amino acids. V was trimmed by 6 bases and J by 1 base, leaving 9 bases between them. The CDR3, as DNA: TGCGCCAGCAGCATACAGGGGAACACTGAAGCTTTCTTT. It encodes CASSIQGNTEAFF.

The J gene is TRBJ1-4, the V gene TRBV7-1; D may be TRBD1 (5 bases). TRBV7-1 is flagged as an ORF with uncertain function. V was shortened by 6 bases and J by 9 bases, with 20 bases between the two germline ends. The CDR3 is 15 amino acids. DNA of the CDR3: TGTGCCAGCAGAGACAACAGGCGCCCGGACCAAAAACTGTTTTTT. Amino acid sequence: CASRDNRRPDQKLFF.

The rearrangement joins TRBV7-1 to TRBJ2-3; TRBD2 matches at 13 bases. TRBV7-1 has ORF status, its function being uncertain. The CDR3 extends over 15 amino acids. With V trimmed by 4 bases and J by 5 bases, 3 bases remained unmatched. CDR3 in amino acids: CASSLTSGRLDTQYF. The CDR3 nucleotides are TGTGCCAGCAGCTTGACTAGCGGGAGGTTAGATACGCAGTATTTT.

As DNA, the CDR3 is TGTGCCAGCACCGACAAACCAGATACGCAGTATTTT. It encodes CASTDKPDTQYF. The chain joins TRBV25-1 to TRBJ2-3; D remains unclear. The germline V gene has CDR1 MGHDK and CDR2 SYGVNS. The ends were cut back, 7 bases at V and 4 bases at J, with 9 bases in the middle. The CDR3 loop spans 12 amino acids.

This clone was counted a few times. The chain couples TRBV6-8 to TRBJ2-7; D is unclear. The CDR3 totals 13 residues. V was pared by 7 bases and J by 6 bases, with 16 bases between. CDR1 is MNHGY and CDR2 is SAAAGT in the germline V gene. The CDR3 is CASTQGITSEQYF. The CDR3 nucleotides read TGTGCCAGCACCCAAGGAATAACGAGCGAGCAGTACTTC.

V is TRBV11-3 and J is TRBJ1-4; possible D gene TRBD1, 5 bases. CDR1 is SGHNT and CDR2 is YENEEA in the germline V gene. V lost 4 bases, J lost 1 base, and 10 bases lay in between. The CDR3 loop spans 15 amino acids. CDR3 loop: CASSSAGGTNEKLFF. Written as DNA, the CDR3 is TGTGCCAGCAGCTCGGCTGGGGGAACTAATGAAAAACTGTTTTTT.